One sample yielded the 18 T cell receptor beta chains listed below, sequenced in a study of CD4 T cells in relation to SARS-CoV-2 and coronaviruses. No cognate antigen is known for these TCRs. TCRdb's table, derived via immunoSEQ multiplex PCR, lists solely in-frame clones and lacks some. The sample has roughly 43,000 clones; about four fifths are singletons. The sample consisted of naive CD4+ T cells from PBMCs, cultured in vitro. The subset denotes: naive CD4+ T cells isolated by negative enrichment. The origin of the receptors is an adult with COVID-19.

CDR3 nucleotides: TGCAGCGTAAGAGCGGGTGACCAAGAGACCCAGTACTTC. It is translated as CSVRAGDQETQYF. The chain couples TRBV29-1 to TRBJ2-5; weak D call: TRBD2 (6 bases). V lost 6 bases to trimming and J lost 0 bases, with 11 bases between them. CDR1 SQVTM and CDR2 ANQGSEA come from the germline V gene. The CDR3 has 13 residues.

This clone was counted only a few times. CDR3 amino acids: CASSSLIASGYNEQFF. CDR3 coding DNA: TGTGCCAGCAGTTCTTTGATAGCTAGCGGGTACAATGAGCAGTTCTTC. The rearrangement uses TRBV6-2 or TRBV6-3 and TRBJ2-1; 8 positions match TRBD2. The length of the CDR3 is 16 residues. V gave up 4 bases and J gave up 4 bases; unmatched junction bases: 9. Germline CDR1 and CDR2: MNHEY and SVGEGT.

The V and J genes are TRBV7-2 and TRBJ2-5; D remains unclear. Germline-derived CDR1 and CDR2 are SGHTA and FQGNSA. V lost 5 bases and J lost 3, with 13 bases in between. The CDR3 has 14 amino acids. In DNA form, the CDR3 reads TGTGCCAGCAGCCCCCTCTGGGATAAAGAGACCCAGTACTTC. It translates to CASSPLWDKETQYF.

The chain joins TRBV12-3 or TRBV12-4 to TRBJ2-5, with D perhaps TRBD1 or TRBD2 (5 bases each). Trimming took 1 base from V and 9 from J, leaving 9 bases between them. The CDR3 is made up of 12 amino acids. This CDR3 is CASSLGGTAQYF. CDR3 DNA sequence: TGTGCCAGCAGTTTAGGGGGGACGGCCCAGTACTTC.

The rearrangement uses TRBV18 and TRBJ2-6; D is ambiguous. Germline lookup yields CDR1 KGHSH and CDR2 LQKENI. The CDR3 consists of 12 residues. V lost 6 bases and J lost 4, with 4 bases in between. The CDR3 loop is CASSPGANVLTF. CDR3 sequence (DNA): TGTGCCAGCTCCCCCGGGGCCAACGTCCTGACTTTC. Combining the CDR3 with reference TRBV18 and TRBJ2-6 gives the whole variable domain NAGVMQNPRHLVRRRGQEARLRCSPMKGHSHVYWYRQLPEEGLKFMVYLQKENIIDESGMPKERFSAEFPKEGPSILRIQQVVRGDSAAYFCASSPGANVLTFGAGSRLTVL.

This clone was found a few times. V is TRBV19 and J is TRBJ1-5; D remains unclear. The length of the CDR3 is 12 residues. CDR1 and CDR2 (germline): LNHDA, SQIVND (reference sequence). V was cut by 8 bases and J by 7 bases, with 12 bases left in between. The CDR3 loop reads CASGGPGQPQHF. CDR3 bases: TGTGCCAGTGGTGGGCCGGGACAGCCCCAGCATTTT. Together with reference TRBV19 and TRBJ1-5, the CDR3 gives the full variable domain: DGGITQSPKYLFRKEGQNVTLSCEQNLNHDAMYWYRQDPGQGLRLIYYSQIVNDFQKGDIAEGYSVSREKKESFPLTVTSAQKNPTAFYLCASGGPGQPQHFGDGTRLSIL.

The chain couples TRBV7-2 to TRBJ2-2; tentative D call: TRBD2 (5 bases). The CDR3 extends over 14 amino acids. V shed 3 bases and J shed 4 bases, with 9 bases lying between them. Looked up from germline, CDR1 is SGHTA and CDR2 is FQGNSA. The CDR3 bases are TGTGCCAGCAGCTTCACTAGAACCACCGGGGAGCTGTTTTTT. As protein: CASSFTRTTGELFF.

The chain couples TRBV3-1 (or the pseudogene TRBV3-2) to TRBJ1-6; D call uncertain. Trimming removed 1 base at V and 7 bases at J, with 11 bases between. Germline V gives CDR1 LGHDT, CDR2 YNNKEL (reference sequence). The CDR3 sequence is 15 residues long. The CDR3 loop is CASSQGGKGNSPLHF. The CDR3 coding sequence is TGTGCCAGCAGCCAAGGGGGAAAAGGGAATTCACCCCTCCACTTT.

DNA for the CDR3: TGTGCCAGCAGCTTGCGACCATTCGGTGTGGGCAATGAGCAGTTCTTC. This codes for CASSLRPFGVGNEQFF. The chain uses TRBV7-9 and TRBJ2-1, with D unresolved. Per germline, CDR1 SEHNR and CDR2 FQNEAQ (reference sequence). This CDR3 is built from 16 residues. Trimming cost V 3 bases and J 6 bases, with 18 bases left between them. The variable domain in full, with the rest retrieved from reference TRBV7-9 and TRBJ2-1, is DTGVSQNPRHKITKRGQNVTFRCDPISEHNRLYWYRQTLGQGPEFLTYFQNEAQLEKSRLLSDRFSAERPKGSFSTLEIQRTEQGDSAMYLCASSLRPFGVGNEQFFGPGTRLTVL.

The gene calls are TRBV18 and TRBJ1-3; D ambiguous. V was shortened by 4 bases and J by 2 bases, with 12 bases between the two germline ends. Germline V gene data show CDR1 as KGHSH and CDR2 as LQKENI. This CDR3 is 15 amino acids long. The CDR3 coding sequence is TGTGCCAGCTCACTCGAGAGGGTCCCTGGAAACACCATATATTTT. Translated, it gives CASSLERVPGNTIYF. The full variable domain, in which reference TRBV18 and TRBJ1-3 provide the parts outside the CDR3, is NAGVMQNPRHLVRRRGQEARLRCSPMKGHSHVYWYRQLPEEGLKFMVYLQKENIIDESGMPKERFSAEFPKEGPSILRIQQVVRGDSAAYFCASSLERVPGNTIYFGEGSWLTVV.

This sequence joins TRBV18 and TRBJ2-1; tentatively, D is TRBD2 (6 bases). The CDR3 runs 13 residues. V was clipped by 6 bases and J by 9 bases, with 15 bases between them. The germline gives CDR1 KGHSH, CDR2 LQKENI. The DNA of the CDR3 is TGTGCCAGCTCGCCGGGTAGCGGTAGTGAGCAGTTCTTC. Its protein is CASSPGSGSEQFF.

V usage is TRBV7-9 and J usage is TRBJ1-4; the D is unclear. The germline CDR1 and CDR2 sequences are SEHNR and FQNEAQ (reference sequence). This CDR3 spans 15 amino acids. Trimming shortened V by 0 bases and J by 0 bases, and 5 bases separated the two germline ends. The CDR3 DNA reads TGTGCCAGCAGCTTAGCAGCGGCAACTAATGAAAAACTGTTTTTT. Translated, it gives CASSLAAATNEKLFF.

The chain uses TRBV19 and TRBJ2-1; 10 bases fit TRBD2. This CDR3 is 15 amino acids long. Unmatched junction bases numbered 6, after V lost 3 bases and J lost 7 bases. Germline CDR1 and CDR2: LNHDA and SQIVND (reference sequence). The DNA for the CDR3 is TGTGCCAGTAGTATCTTAGCGGGAGGACGAAATGAGCAGTTCTTC. Protein product: CASSILAGGRNEQFF.

The chain combines TRBV4-3 with TRBJ2-1; 8 bases align to TRBD2. V trimming: 3 bases; J trimming: 5 bases; junction bases outside the gene matches: 9. This CDR3 has 16 amino acids. Germline CDR1 reads LGHNA; CDR2 reads YSLEER. The DNA for the CDR3 is TGCGCCAGCAGCCAGGAACTAGCGGTGCTCAACAATGAGCAGTTCTTC. Translated: CASSQELAVLNNEQFF.

The genes are TRBV5-4 and TRBJ1-2; 8 bases fit TRBD1. Germline assignment: CDR1 SGHNT and CDR2 YYREEE (reference sequence). The CDR3 is made up of 14 amino acids. The V segment lost 6 bases and the J segment 6 bases; nucleotides outside the gene matches: 10. CDR3 amino acids: CASTWDRTPHGYTF. CDR3 coding DNA: TGTGCCAGCACCTGGGACAGGACTCCCCATGGCTACACCTTC.

This chain's CDR3 is CASSSRVPGTGVYNEQFF. In nucleotides, the CDR3 is TGTGCCAGCAGCTCGAGGGTACCCGGGACAGGGGTCTACAATGAGCAGTTCTTC. The chain is built from TRBV7-3 and TRBJ2-1; 10 bases are a match to TRBD1. CDR1 is SGHTA, CDR2 FQGTGA, per germline. Trimming at V came to 4 bases and at J to 3 bases, leaving 12 bases not matched to a gene. The CDR3 extends over 18 amino acids.

This chain uses TRBV10-3 with TRBJ2-6; tentative D call: TRBD2 (5 bases). This CDR3 is 16 amino acids long. Germline CDR1 reads ENHRY; CDR2 reads SYGVKD. Trimming shortened V by 0 bases and J by 4 bases, and 10 bases separated the two germline ends. In DNA form, the CDR3 reads TGTGCCATCAGTGAGTCCGAGGGTTCGGGGGCCAACGTCCTGACTTTC. Amino acid sequence: CAISESEGSGANVLTF.

V usage is TRBV28 and J usage is TRBJ2-7; 9 positions match TRBD1. The V and J ends lost 4 bases and 0 bases, in that order; junction bases with no gene match: 7. Looked up from germline, CDR1 is MDHEN and CDR2 is SYDVKM. CDR3 length equals 16 residues. The CDR3 spells CASSSSGTGSSYEQYF. The CDR3 DNA sequence: TGTGCCAGCAGTTCCTCCGGGACAGGGAGCTCCTACGAGCAGTACTTC.